One sample yielded the 9 T cell receptor beta chains listed below, sequenced in a study of technical replicates of blood from several donors. Sequenced by immunoSEQ multiplex PCR; TCRdb stores in-frame clones only, minus some. The sample has tens of thousands of clones; 80% to 95% are singletons. Sequenced: T cells isolated from PBMCs. Receptor source: a human donor in good health.

This chain links TRBV11-2 with TRBJ2-2, with TRBD2 matching 10 bases. The V gene's germline CDR1 is SGHAT and CDR2 FQNNGV. The CDR3 runs to 16 residues. Trimming cost V 5 bases and J 3 bases; bases outside gene matches: 6. The CDR3 sequence: CASSASSGRDTGELFF. Here the CDR3 DNA reads TGTGCCAGCAGCGCATCTAGCGGGAGAGACACCGGGGAGCTGTTTTTT.

The gene calls are TRBV5-1 and TRBJ2-5; 10 bases align to TRBD2. V trimming: 5 bases; J trimming: 4 bases; junction bases outside the gene matches: 8. The CDR3 runs 15 residues. Germline CDR1 is SGHRS and CDR2 is YFSETQ. The CDR3 is CASRGTTSGLETQYF. The CDR3 coding sequence is TGCGCCAGCAGGGGGACGACTAGCGGGCTAGAGACCCAGTACTTC.

The rearrangement joins TRBV18 to TRBJ1-5; no definite D call. Germline-derived CDR1 and CDR2 are KGHSH and LQKENI. Trimming took off 3 bases at V and 6 bases at J, with 6 bases between the two ends. This CDR3 spans 12 amino acids. The CDR3 loop reads CASSPSGQPQHF. The CDR3 DNA follows: TGTGCCAGCTCACCCTCAGGTCAGCCCCAGCATTTT.

V gene TRBV19 combines with J gene TRBJ1-5; D possibly corresponds to TRBD1 (6 bases). The CDR3 runs 12 residues. Germline values: CDR1 LNHDA, CDR2 SQIVND (reference sequence). Trimming removed 3 bases from V and 7 bases from J, with 7 bases in between. For the CDR3, the DNA is TGTGCCAGTAGTATCCAGGGGCAGCCCCAGCATTTT. This encodes CASSIQGQPQHF.

CDR3 region: CAWMRLGNTGELFF. Written as DNA, the CDR3 is TGTGCCTGGATGAGACTAGGAAACACCGGGGAGCTGTTTTTT. The chain has TRBV30 and TRBJ2-2; weak D call: TRBD2 (6 bases). The length of the CDR3 is 14 residues. From germline, CDR1 is GTSNPN and CDR2 SVGIG (reference sequence). The V end lost 4 bases, the J end lost 2 bases, and 11 bases lay between the germline ends.

The rearrangement joins TRBV5-1 to TRBJ2-1, with a tentative D call TRBD1 (8 bases). Germline CDR1 SGHRS, CDR2 YFSETQ. This CDR3 region has 14 residues. Trimming shortened V by 6 bases and J by 6 bases, and 16 bases separated the two germline ends. CDR3 amino acids: CASTSGQGGNEQFF. CDR3 DNA: TGCGCCAGCACTAGCGGACAGGGTGGCAATGAGCAGTTCTTC.

The chain carries TRBV6-1 and TRBJ2-7, with 9 bases aligning to TRBD1. V shed 8 bases and J 0 bases; nucleotides not matched to a gene: 8. Germline V gene data show CDR1 as MNHNS and CDR2 as SASEGT. The CDR3 covers 15 residues. The CDR3 DNA follows: TGTGCCAGCGGCTCCGGACAGGGGAGCTCCTACGAGCAGTACTTC. Its translation is CASGSGQGSSYEQYF.

The V and J genes are TRBV4-1 and TRBJ2-3; 8 bases map to TRBD2. V gave up 0 bases and J gave up 1 base; unmatched junction bases: 12. The CDR3 is 19 amino acids. Germline V lookup: CDR1 MGHRA, CDR2 YSYEKL. The CDR3 here is CASSQDYFRREVGTDTQYF. In DNA, the CDR3 is TGCGCCAGCAGCCAAGATTATTTTAGGCGGGAGGTGGGCACAGATACGCAGTATTTT.

The V call is TRBV18, the J call TRBJ2-3; D not resolved. CDR1 and CDR2 (germline): KGHSH, LQKENI. The CDR3 loop spans 15 amino acids. Deletions cut 1 base from V and 1 base from J, with 9 bases between. CDR3 nucleotides: TGTGCCAGCTCACCACGCGCGGAAGGCACAGATACGCAGTATTTT. Encoded protein: CASSPRAEGTDTQYF.